These 16 T cell receptor beta chains were sequenced from one sample in a study of T cell changes during pregnancy in multiple sclerosis. Measured with immunoSEQ multiplex PCR; TCRdb has only the in-frame clones, and not every one. This sample has 40,000 or so clones, with about 89% found just once. The specimen was CD4+ T cells from peripheral blood mononuclear cells, collected in the third trimester of pregnancy. The receptors were gathered from a female donor in good health, enrolled as a control in a pregnancy study.

The V gene is TRBV7-9, the J gene TRBJ2-2; D is undetermined. Trimming removed 7 bases from V and 1 base from J, with 16 bases in between. Germline V lookup: CDR1 SEHNR, CDR2 FQNEAQ (reference sequence). There are 16 residues in the CDR3. The DNA for the CDR3 is TGTGCCAGCACCCCCCGGGTACAATTGAACACCGGGGAGCTGTTTTTT. This encodes CASTPRVQLNTGELFF.

V usage is TRBV6-4 and J usage is TRBJ2-1, with D perhaps TRBD1 (5 bases). Germline assignment: CDR1 MRHNA and CDR2 SNTAGT. The CDR3 is 15 amino acids. V shed 0 bases and J shed 5 bases, with 11 bases lying between them. The CDR3 region is CASSDSSQGNNEQFF. For the CDR3, the DNA is TGTGCCAGCAGTGACTCGAGTCAGGGTAACAATGAGCAGTTCTTC.

The chain joins TRBV28 to TRBJ2-1; D perhaps matches TRBD1 (6 bases). CDR1 is MDHEN and CDR2 is SYDVKM in the germline V gene. V was shortened by 3 bases and J by 5 bases, with 11 bases between the two germline ends. The CDR3 totals 14 residues. CDR3 sequence reads: CASSFRTANNEQFF. As DNA, the CDR3 is TGTGCCAGCAGTTTTAGGACAGCCAACAATGAGCAGTTCTTC.

The chain employs TRBV4-1 and TRBJ2-7; TRBD2 matches 13 bases. This CDR3 has 18 residues. From germline, CDR1 is MGHRA and CDR2 YSYEKL. V was clipped by 0 bases and J by 0 bases; unmatched bases: 5. The CDR3: CASSQDLLAGGISYEQYF. CDR3 coding DNA: TGCGCCAGCAGCCAAGATCTACTAGCGGGAGGGATCTCCTACGAGCAGTACTTC.

The chain links TRBV6-6 to TRBJ2-1; a possible D gene is TRBD1 (6 bases). The CDR3 totals 13 residues. The ends were cut back, 6 bases at V and 5 bases at J, with 11 bases in the middle. Germline V gene sequence: CDR1 MNHNY, CDR2 SVGAGI (reference sequence). DNA for the CDR3: TGTGCCAGCAGAGACAGGAGTAACAATGAGCAGTTCTTC. Translation gives CASRDRSNNEQFF.

The chain recombines TRBV4-2 with TRBJ2-2, with 10 bases identical to TRBD2. CDR1 is LGHNA, CDR2 YNFKEQ, per germline. The CDR3 length is 16 residues. Germline trimming cut 1 base from V and 1 base from J; bases unmatched to any gene: 0. The CDR3 bases are TGTGCCAGCAGCCAAGGACTAGCGGGGAACACCGGGGAGCTGTTTTTT. It specifies CASSQGLAGNTGELFF.

The chain combines TRBV6-5 with TRBJ2-1; the match to TRBD2 covers 11 bases. Per germline, CDR1 MNHEY and CDR2 SVGAGI. CDR3 length: 15 amino acids. V shed 5 bases and J 7 bases; nucleotides not matched to a gene: 7. DNA of the CDR3: TGTGCCAGCAGTCAAATAGCGGGGGGGCATAATGAGCAGTTCTTC. Its translation: CASSQIAGGHNEQFF.

The gene calls are TRBV29-1 and TRBJ2-4, with 10 bases that match TRBD2. Germline CDR1 reads SQVTM; CDR2 reads ANQGSEA. The CDR3 runs 14 residues. J lost 8 bases, V lost 4 bases, and 8 bases had no gene match. The CDR3, as DNA: TGCAGCGTTGCCAGCGGGAGGGCCGGAGACATTCAGTACTTC. It translates to CSVASGRAGDIQYF.

The chain employs TRBV7-2 and TRBJ2-1; 7 bases are shared with TRBD1. J was trimmed by 1 base and V by 0 bases; bases with no gene match: 12. Per the germline V gene, CDR1 is SGHTA and CDR2 is FQGNSA. This CDR3 comprises 19 residues. The CDR3 loop is CASSLAKRDRAGSYNEQFF. The CDR3 DNA reads as TGTGCCAGCAGCTTAGCGAAACGAGACAGGGCAGGGTCCTACAATGAGCAGTTCTTC.

The chain uses TRBV7-9 and TRBJ2-3; TRBD2 agrees at 7 bases. V dropped 5 bases and J dropped 8; count of bases not matched to a gene: 10. Germline CDR1 SEHNR, CDR2 FQNEAQ (reference sequence). This CDR3 region has 14 residues. In nucleotides, the CDR3 is TGTGCCAGCAGCCCCAGCGGGGTTTCGAGTACGCAGTATTTT. As protein: CASSPSGVSSTQYF.

The chain recombines TRBV5-1 with TRBJ1-1, with D possibly TRBD1 on 6 matching bases. This CDR3 is 14 amino acids long. Trimming stripped 0 bases from V and 4 bases from J, with 10 bases between. Germline CDR1 and CDR2: SGHRS and YFSETQ. The CDR3 is CASSLAPTGTEAFF. In DNA form, the CDR3 reads TGCGCCAGCAGCTTGGCCCCGACAGGCACTGAAGCTTTCTTT.

The chain combines TRBV6-6 with TRBJ1-2; 10 bases are shared with TRBD1. Germline loops: CDR1 MNHNY, CDR2 SVGAGI (reference sequence). V lost 6 bases to trimming and J lost 7 bases; unmatched junction nucleotides: 5. The CDR3 covers 13 residues. CDR3 DNA sequence: TGTGCCAGCAGACTCGGACAGGGGGGTGGCTACACCTTC. Translated, it gives CASRLGQGGGYTF.

V is TRBV5-4 and J is TRBJ2-3, with 11 bases matching TRBD2. Per germline, CDR1 SGHNT and CDR2 YYREEE (reference sequence). CDR3 length: 14 amino acids. V dropped 8 bases and J dropped 5; count of bases not matched to a gene: 7. CDR3 DNA: TGTGCCAGTAAAACTAGCGGGGGCGTAGATACGCAGTATTTT. Residues: CASKTSGGVDTQYF.

V is TRBV30 and J is TRBJ1-1, with D hard to call. The CDR3 extends over 13 amino acids. V was pared by 1 base and J by 1 base, with 7 bases between. The germline gives CDR1 GTSNPN, CDR2 SVGIG (reference sequence). The CDR3 here is CAWSGSSNTEAFF. The CDR3 DNA is TGTGCCTGGAGTGGCAGTTCGAACACTGAAGCTTTCTTT.

This clone was recorded once. V gene TRBV2 combines with J gene TRBJ2-1; 7 positions match TRBD2. The V gene's germline CDR1 is SNHLY and CDR2 FYNNEI. The junction had 15 bases not matched to a gene; V was cut back by 4 bases and J by 6 bases. There are 17 residues in the CDR3. For the CDR3, the DNA is TGTGCCAGCAGTGTCCTACCCTCGGGACTACCTTCCAATGAGCAGTTCTTC. Translating gives CASSVLPSGLPSNEQFF.

The table lists this clone with a count of one. This chain links TRBV4-1 with TRBJ1-3; the D is unclear. The CDR3 length is 13 residues. The germline gives CDR1 MGHRA, CDR2 YSYEKL. The germline V and J ends were trimmed by 0 bases and 5 bases, with 5 bases remaining between them. CDR3 DNA sequence: TGCGCCAGCAGCCAAGAAGACAGAAACACCATATATTTT. Translation gives CASSQEDRNTIYF.